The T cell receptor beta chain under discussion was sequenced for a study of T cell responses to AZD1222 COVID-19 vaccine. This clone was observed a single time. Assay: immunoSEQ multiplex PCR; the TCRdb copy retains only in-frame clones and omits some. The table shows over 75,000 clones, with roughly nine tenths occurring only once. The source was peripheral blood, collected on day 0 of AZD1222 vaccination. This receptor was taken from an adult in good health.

The CDR3 DNA sequence: TGTGCCAGCAGTGCGACTAGTATTGAGACCCAGTACTTC. Translation: CASSATSIETQYF. This chain connects TRBV28 to TRBJ2-5; TRBD2 might be the D (6 bases). From germline, CDR1 is MDHEN and CDR2 SYDVKM. Trimming shortened V by 5 bases and J by 5 bases, and 12 bases separated the two germline ends. CDR3 size: 13 residues.